This TCR beta chain was recovered during a study of blood T cell repertoires in COVID-19. Study-level information: Italy, Spain and the United States were the sources of the convalescent and acute COVID-19 samples. In each case, the material was cDNA or gDNA derived from T cells, B-cell-depleted T cells, or PBMCs.

Original processing methods: Amplification of reference gene primers was used by the study to estimate nucleated cell counts. Here immunoSEQ multiplex PCR was the method, and the copy in TCRdb shows in-frame clones only, minus some. The V and J calls and clone size come from that table; D and trimming were worked out from the DNA. The table has 100,000 or so clones, around 85% seen once. This CDR3 spans 14 amino acids. The germline V gene encodes CDR1 SGHRS and CDR2 YFSETQ. Losses at the gene ends were 4 bases for V and 8 bases for J; bases not matched to a gene: 11. This clone was seen a single time.

This receptor was identified in a woman in her sixties or seventies with active or convalescent COVID-19. The chain uses TRBV5-1 and TRBJ1-2; 7 bases map to TRBD1. Sequenced: peripheral blood. CDR3 DNA: TGCGCCAGCAGCCCCCGGGAGGGGGCGAACGGCTACACCTTC. Encoded protein: CASSPREGANGYTF.